A selection of T cell receptor beta chains follows, all from one sample in a study of regulatory T cells in long-lasting Graves disease. TCRdb analysed the multiplex PCR reads with MiXCR anew, one entry per CDR3 protein. Of almost 350,000 distinct CDR3 sequences in the sample, about 20% were seen once. The sample here was peripheral blood mononuclear cells (PBMCs), taken when the disease was refractory, from a patient treated with antithyroid drugs. The receptors were gathered from a female donor with Graves disease. Both conserved end residues are part of each CDR3. Rows may omit the clone size; those that give it use once, few, many or a size class.

TRBJ2-7 NA TRBV20-1 CSARNIGSGSSYEQYF
TRBJ2-1 NA TRBV7-2 CASSLGAGAYNEQFF
TRBJ2-7 many TRBV12-5 CASGLGTGYYEQYF
TRBJ2-7 many TRBV9 CASSVGPGNEQYF
TRBJ1-5 many TRBV6-2/TRBV6-3 CASSYEGQPQHF
TRBJ1-2 NA TRBV7-9 CASSLVGQYYGYTF
TRBJ1-5 medium-sized TRBV12-3/TRBV12-4 CASSSDRGNQPQHF
TRBJ2-5 NA TRBV10-1 CASSAGTGPSPYQETQYF
TRBJ1-1 many TRBV7-9 CASSSISREGRTEAFF
TRBJ1-2 many TRBV6-1 CASSEIANYGYTF
TRBJ2-7 many TRBV29-1 CSVVLWTGTSYEQYF
TRBJ2-3 NA TRBV29-1 CSVVAGPSTDTQYF
TRBJ1-5 NA TRBV6-2/TRBV6-3 CASSYSQGWGNQPQHF
TRBJ2-7 NA TRBV27 CASSLWLRGEQYF
TRBJ1-5 NA TRBV5-5 CASSLGRYSNQPQHF
TRBJ1-1 many TRBV7-6 CASSQNPNTEAFF